This T cell receptor beta chain appears in the sequencing data of a study of T cells after yellow fever vaccination. 5'RACE template switching generated TCR cDNA, adding a universal primer site and UMIs. TCRdb passed the 5' RACE reads through MiXCR, listing each CDR3 protein once. The repertoire holds 400,000 or so distinct CDR3 sequences, with about 6% as singletons. This clonotype was picked up a small number of times. Germline V lookup: CDR1 LGHNA, CDR2 YNFKEQ. The CDR3 is 18 amino acids. The V gene lost 6 bases and the J gene lost 1 base, with 24 bases spanning the gap. The origin of this receptor is a man aged 30 to 45 who received the YFV17D yellow fever vaccine. Sequenced material: PBMCs, taken 5 days after the yellow fever booster vaccination. This chain links TRBV4-2 with TRBJ1-2; D possibly corresponds to TRBD1 (5 bases). CDR3 sequence: CASRPFHEGGTYNYGYTF. Here the CDR3 DNA reads TGTGCCAGCAGGCCATTTCATGAAGGCGGGACGTATAACTATGGCTACACCTTC.